The rows below give T cell receptor beta chains drawn from one sample of a study of blood T cell repertoires in COVID-19. TCRdb's copy holds only in-frame clones and misses some; the assay was immunoSEQ multiplex PCR. The sample has roughly 150,000 clones, roughly 89% seen once. What was sequenced was peripheral blood. The receptors derive from a human donor in a cohort sampled during active COVID-19. The CDR3 runs from the conserved cysteine through the conserved F or W. Each record gives: J gene, V gene, D gene, clone size, CDR3 DNA, CDR3 protein. D genes are given only for firm matches. Only some rows state a clone size, as once, few, many or a class for expanded clones.

J: TRBJ2-5; V: TRBV3-1/TRBV3-2; D: .; size: .; DNA: TGTGCCAGCAGCCAAGTGCGGCTGACAGCTATCCAAGAGACCCAGTACTTC; CDR3: CASSQVRLTAIQETQYF
J: TRBJ1-5; V: TRBV28; D: TRBD1; size: .; DNA: TGTGCCACCCAAACAGGGGGTTTGCAGCCCCAGCATTTT; CDR3: CATQTGGLQPQHF
J: TRBJ1-2; V: TRBV6-1; D: TRBD1; size: .; DNA: TGTGCCAGCAGTGAAGCGACAGGGTGGGCTAACTATGGCTACACCTTC; CDR3: CASSEATGWANYGYTF
J: TRBJ2-6; V: TRBV10-3; D: .; size: .; DNA: TGTGCCATCAGTGAGACCAGGGTCCCTGGGGCCAACGTCCTGACTTTC; CDR3: CAISETRVPGANVLTF
J: TRBJ2-1; V: TRBV20-1; D: TRBD2; size: .; DNA: TGCAGTGCTAGTGATAGCGGGAGAGCTTCGTACAATGAGCAGTTCTTC; CDR3: CSASDSGRASYNEQFF
J: TRBJ2-3; V: TRBV27; D: TRBD1; size: .; DNA: TGTGCCAGCAGCCGACAGGGGCCCCCAGATACGCAGTATTTT; CDR3: CASSRQGPPDTQYF
J: TRBJ2-7; V: TRBV28; D: TRBD2; size: .; DNA: TGTGCCAGCAGGTCTAGCGGGAGGGCCCGTATTAGGCCCTACGAGCAGTACTTC; CDR3: CASRSSGRARIRPYEQYF
J: TRBJ2-7; V: TRBV7-9; D: .; size: .; DNA: TGTGCCAGCAGCTTAGTAGCCTACGAGCAGTACTTC; CDR3: CASSLVAYEQYF
J: TRBJ1-4; V: TRBV24-1; D: .; size: .; DNA: TGTGCCACCAGTGATGGTTGGGGGCCTCCGGAAAAACTGTTTTTT; CDR3: CATSDGWGPPEKLFF
J: TRBJ1-5; V: TRBV6-5; D: TRBD1; size: .; DNA: TGTGCCAGCAGGACAAATGACAGGGATCAGCCCCAGCATTTT; CDR3: CASRTNDRDQPQHF
J: TRBJ2-7; V: TRBV6-5; D: TRBD1; size: .; DNA: TGTGCCAGCACCTACGGACAAGGGGGCCTCTACGAGCAGTACTTC; CDR3: CASTYGQGGLYEQYF
J: TRBJ1-1; V: TRBV7-9; D: TRBD1; size: once; DNA: TGTGCCAGCAGTCTTCAGGGGGCGAACACTGAAGCTTTCTTT; CDR3: CASSLQGANTEAFF
J: TRBJ1-2; V: TRBV4-1; D: .; size: .; DNA: TGCGCCAGCAGCCAAGTTCTTAATCTGGAGTATGGCTACACCTTC; CDR3: CASSQVLNLEYGYTF
J: TRBJ2-4; V: TRBV6-1; D: TRBD1; size: .; DNA: TGTGCCAGCAGTGGACAGGGGATACTAGCCAAAAACATTCAGTACTTC; CDR3: CASSGQGILAKNIQYF
J: TRBJ2-3; V: TRBV29-1; D: .; size: .; DNA: TGCAGCGTCGAACAGGGATCAGATACGCAGTATTTT; CDR3: CSVEQGSDTQYF
J: TRBJ2-7; V: TRBV28; D: TRBD1; size: .; DNA: TGTGCCAGCAGTTTAAGGGACAGGGATGGGAACGAGCAGTACTTC; CDR3: CASSLRDRDGNEQYF
J: TRBJ2-1; V: TRBV6-4; D: TRBD2; size: .; DNA: TGTGCCAGCAGTGAGAGCGGGGCCTTTAATGAGCAGTTCTTC; CDR3: CASSESGAFNEQFF
J: TRBJ2-7; V: TRBV24-1; D: TRBD1; size: .; DNA: TGTGCCACCAGTGATCCCCGACAGGGGGGTTACGAGCAGTACTTC; CDR3: CATSDPRQGGYEQYF
J: TRBJ1-1; V: TRBV5-1; D: .; size: .; DNA: TGCGCCAGCAGCTTACTTCAGACAGGGAACACTGAAGCTTTCTTT; CDR3: CASSLLQTGNTEAFF
J: TRBJ1-5; V: TRBV28; D: .; size: .; DNA: TGTGCCAGCAGTTTTGTGGACAGAAGGTCCAGCAATCAGCCCCAGCATTTT; CDR3: CASSFVDRRSSNQPQHF
J: TRBJ2-5; V: TRBV5-6; D: .; size: .; DNA: TGTGCCAGCAGCGAGGACTTCCAAGAGACCCAGTACTTC; CDR3: CASSEDFQETQYF
J: TRBJ1-2; V: TRBV7-2; D: TRBD1; size: .; DNA: TGTGCCAGCGAGACAGGGGGCTATGGCTACACCTTC; CDR3: CASETGGYGYTF
J: TRBJ1-2; V: TRBV7-2; D: TRBD1; size: few; DNA: TGTGCCAGCAGCTTAAGAGGACAGGGACATGGCTACACCTTC; CDR3: CASSLRGQGHGYTF
J: TRBJ1-2; V: TRBV4-3; D: .; size: .; DNA: TGCGCCAGCAGCCATTCAAGGACTAGGGGCTACACCTTC; CDR3: CASSHSRTRGYTF
J: TRBJ1-2; V: TRBV7-2; D: .; size: once; DNA: TGTGCCAGCAGCCCCGGAGGGGGAGGGAACTATGGCTACACCTTC; CDR3: CASSPGGGGNYGYTF
J: TRBJ1-1; V: TRBV20-1; D: TRBD1; size: .; DNA: TGCAGTGCTCCGACAGGGAGGGCTTTCTTT; CDR3: CSAPTGRAFF
J: TRBJ1-1; V: TRBV15; D: .; size: .; DNA: TGTGCCACCAGCAGACCAGGAACAGGGAACACTGAAGCTTTCTTT; CDR3: CATSRPGTGNTEAFF
J: TRBJ2-1; V: TRBV27; D: TRBD2; size: .; DNA: TGTGCCAGCAGACCTTTAGCGGGCCTCAGCAATGAGCAGTTCTTC; CDR3: CASRPLAGLSNEQFF
J: TRBJ1-4; V: TRBV19; D: TRBD1; size: .; DNA: TGTGCCAGTAGTGCCCGGACAGGGGGCAATGAAAAACTGTTTTTT; CDR3: CASSARTGGNEKLFF
J: TRBJ1-4; V: TRBV24-1; D: .; size: .; DNA: TGTGCCACCAACGGTGGGCCTAATGAAAAACTGTTTTTT; CDR3: CATNGGPNEKLFF
J: TRBJ1-4; V: TRBV4-1; D: .; size: .; DNA: TGCGCCAGCAGCTTCAGCCAGAGGCGAAATGAAAAACTGTTTTTT; CDR3: CASSFSQRRNEKLFF
J: TRBJ2-7; V: TRBV25-1; D: TRBD1; size: .; DNA: TGTGCCAGTGGACAGGGGAACGAGCAGTACTTC; CDR3: CASGQGNEQYF
J: TRBJ2-7; V: TRBV5-1; D: TRBD2; size: .; DNA: TGCGCCAGCAGCTTGTCCGGGAGGGCACTGGGCGAGCAGTACTTC; CDR3: CASSLSGRALGEQYF
J: TRBJ2-1; V: TRBV20-1; D: TRBD2; size: .; DNA: TGCAGTGCTAGTAGCCAGCGGGGGAACAATGAGCAGTTCTTC; CDR3: CSASSQRGNNEQFF
J: TRBJ2-7; V: TRBV2; D: .; size: .; DNA: TGTGCCAGCAGTTCCTTCGGAGCAGGGACCTACGAGCAGTACTTC; CDR3: CASSSFGAGTYEQYF
J: TRBJ2-7; V: TRBV6-5; D: .; size: .; DNA: TGTGCCAGCTCTATAGAGCGAAACTACGAGCAGTACTTC; CDR3: CASSIERNYEQYF
J: TRBJ1-2; V: TRBV19; D: TRBD1; size: .; DNA: TGTGCCAGTGGACGGACAGGGCAGTATTATGGCTACACCTTC; CDR3: CASGRTGQYYGYTF
J: TRBJ2-7; V: TRBV7-8; D: .; size: .; DNA: TGTGCCAGCAGCTTACCACGGAGACCCTACGAGCAGTACTTC; CDR3: CASSLPRRPYEQYF
J: TRBJ2-2; V: TRBV2; D: TRBD1; size: once; DNA: TGTGCCAGCAGGATAGGGACAGTCGGGGAGCTGTTTTTT; CDR3: CASRIGTVGELFF
J: TRBJ1-6; V: TRBV28; D: .; size: .; DNA: TGTGCCAGCAGTTTCGAAACACGGGTATGGAATTCACCCCTCCACTTT; CDR3: CASSFETRVWNSPLHF
J: TRBJ2-5; V: TRBV11-3; D: TRBD1; size: .; DNA: TGTGCCAGCAGCTCATCTCCGTGGGACAGGGGTAAAGTGACCCAGTACTTC; CDR3: CASSSSPWDRGKVTQYF
J: TRBJ2-1; V: TRBV7-9; D: TRBD2; size: .; DNA: TGTGCCAGCAGCCCATTGATAGCGGGAGGGTACAATGAGCAGTTCTTC; CDR3: CASSPLIAGGYNEQFF
J: TRBJ1-4; V: TRBV4-1; D: TRBD1; size: .; DNA: TGCGCCAGCAGCCAGGTCAGGGGGCCAGGGGAAAAACTGTTTTTT; CDR3: CASSQVRGPGEKLFF
J: TRBJ1-4; V: TRBV5-1; D: .; size: .; DNA: TGCGCCAGCAGCTTGGGGACTGCAACTAATGAAAAACTGTTTTTT; CDR3: CASSLGTATNEKLFF
J: TRBJ1-2; V: TRBV9; D: .; size: .; DNA: TGTGCCAGCAGCGTAGCCCCAAATAACTATGGCTACACCTTC; CDR3: CASSVAPNNYGYTF
J: TRBJ2-1; V: TRBV6-5; D: .; size: .; DNA: TGTGCCAGCAGATATCGGGACATGAACTACAATGAGCAGTTCTTC; CDR3: CASRYRDMNYNEQFF
J: TRBJ2-5; V: TRBV5-1; D: TRBD1; size: .; DNA: TGCGCCAGCAGCTCAACCGGGACAGAACAAGAGACCCAGTACTTC; CDR3: CASSSTGTEQETQYF
J: TRBJ1-3; V: TRBV5-1; D: .; size: once; DNA: TGCGCCAGCAGGGACAGCCTCAGCTCTGGAAACACCATATATTTT; CDR3: CASRDSLSSGNTIYF
J: TRBJ2-1; V: TRBV5-4; D: TRBD2; size: .; DNA: TGTGCCAGCAGCTTACGGGGGGTCGATGAGCAGTTCTTC; CDR3: CASSLRGVDEQFF
J: TRBJ1-1; V: TRBV10-3; D: TRBD1; size: .; DNA: TGTGCCATCAGTGGGCAGGGGGTAAGTTCGAACACTGAAGCTTTCTTT; CDR3: CAISGQGVSSNTEAFF
J: TRBJ1-1; V: TRBV15; D: .; size: .; DNA: TGTGCCACCAGCAGAGGCCAGGGCCAGATGAACACTGAAGCTTTCTTT; CDR3: CATSRGQGQMNTEAFF
J: TRBJ2-7; V: TRBV7-8; D: TRBD2; size: .; DNA: TGTGCCAGCAGCTTAGCGACTAGCGGGAGCGCCAGGCCATACGAGCAGTACTTC; CDR3: CASSLATSGSARPYEQYF